The T cell receptor beta chain under discussion was sequenced for a study of blood T cell repertoires in COVID-19. In germline, CDR1 is MNHEY, CDR2 SMNVEV (reference sequence). This CDR3 has 16 amino acids. V lost 5 bases to trimming and J lost 2 bases; unmatched junction nucleotides: 12. Repertoires were generated with immunoSEQ multiplex PCR, while TCRdb's copy carries only in-frame clones and drops some. The sample consists of 310,000 or so clones, almost 90% of them appearing once. A single count supports this clone. The material sequenced was PBMCs or T cells enriched from blood (not recorded which). This chain links TRBV27 with TRBJ2-7; TRBD1 matches 7 bases. The source is a woman aged 18-30 years with acute COVID-19. The CDR3 coding sequence is TGTGCCAGCAGTCCCCTTACTAGGACAGGACCCTACGAGCAGTACTTC. Its protein is CASSPLTRTGPYEQYF.